The rows below give T cell receptor beta chains drawn from one sample of a study of CD8 T cells in Susac syndrome. TCRdb reanalysed the immunoSEQ multiplex PCR reads using MiXCR and keeps one entry per CDR3 protein. The sample records about 250,000 distinct CDR3 sequences, about 94% being singletons. The sequencing input was CD4+ T cells from PBMCs. The receptors were sampled from a human donor with multiple sclerosis. CDR3s include the opening cysteine and the closing phenylalanine or tryptophan. The D gene is left open where the match is weak. Not all rows give a size; the values are once, few, many and, for expanded clones, a class.

TGCAGTGCGCGTCGACTAGCGGGAGTGGGAAGAGACACAGATACGCAGTATTTT	CSARRLAGVGRDTDTQYF	TRBJ2-3	TRBV20-1	NA	TRBD2
TGCAGTGCTCGGAGGGACGTAACAGATACGCAGTATTTT	CSARRDVTDTQYF	TRBJ2-3	TRBV20-1	NA	NA
TGTGCCACGTCCCGGGGCCTGCCCGGCCTCTACGAGCAGTACTTC	CATSRGLPGLYEQYF	TRBJ2-7	TRBV12-3/TRBV12-4	NA	NA
TGTGCCAGCAGCCAAGGGGGCTCCGGGGAAAAACTGTTTTTT	CASSQGGSGEKLFF	TRBJ1-4	TRBV3-1	once	NA
TGTGCCAGCAGTTTGGCCGGGACAGCGGCCCCTGGGGCCAACGTCCTGACTTTC	CASSLAGTAAPGANVLTF	TRBJ2-6	TRBV5-4	NA	TRBD1
TGCAGCGTTGAATCCTGGGGTGCCGAGACCCAGTACTTC	CSVESWGAETQYF	TRBJ2-5	TRBV29-1	once	NA
TGCGCCAGCAGCCGGTCATCCGGGACTAGCACGGGTAATGAGCAGTTCTTC	CASSRSSGTSTGNEQFF	TRBJ2-1	TRBV4-1	NA	TRBD2
TGTGCCAGCAGTTCAACTCAGGGTAACACAGATACGCAGTATTTT	CASSSTQGNTDTQYF	TRBJ2-3	TRBV12-3/TRBV12-4	NA	NA
TGTGCCAGCAGAGCCGGGGACGCTGAAGCTTTCTTT	CASRAGDAEAFF	TRBJ1-1	TRBV6-1	NA	NA
TGTGCCAGCAGTGCAGCGGGTCGTAGGGCCCAGTACTTC	CASSAAGRRAQYF	TRBJ2-5	TRBV2	NA	NA
TGCGCCAGCAGCTTGGCGGACATAACAACCTCGATGGCTTTCTTT	CASSLADITTSMAFF	TRBJ1-1	TRBV5-1	once	NA
TGTGCCAGCAGCTGGCCCGCCTCCTACGAGCAGTACTTC	CASSWPASYEQYF	TRBJ2-7	TRBV3-1	few	NA
TGTGCCAGCAGCGTAGGAGGTGGGGTTACCTACGAGCAGTACTTC	CASSVGGGVTYEQYF	TRBJ2-7	TRBV9	NA	NA
TGTGCCTGCGGGATTAATGAAAAACTGTTTTTT	CACGINEKLFF	TRBJ1-4	TRBV30	NA	NA
TGTGCCAGTACCCTGACCGGCCAAGAGACCCAGTACTTC	CASTLTGQETQYF	TRBJ2-5	TRBV19	NA	NA
TGTGCCAGCAGCTTAGCGGGGGGGCCGAGTGAGCAGTTCTTC	CASSLAGGPSEQFF	TRBJ2-1	TRBV7-2	NA	NA
TGTGCCAGCAGTACGACGGGTGCCAAAAACATTCAGTACTTC	CASSTTGAKNIQYF	TRBJ2-4	TRBV28	NA	NA
TGTGCCAGCAGTTTCGCGCCTGAGACGCGGGGATGGGAGACCCAGTACTTC	CASSFAPETRGWETQYF	TRBJ2-5	TRBV12-3/TRBV12-4	NA	NA
TGTGCCACCAGCGCGTGGGGGACAGCCCCCAATCAGCCCCAGCATTTT	CATSAWGTAPNQPQHF	TRBJ1-5	TRBV15	once	TRBD1
TGTGCCAGCAGCTTAGCCCGGAGGGAAACCGGGGAGCTGTTTTTT	CASSLARRETGELFF	TRBJ2-2	TRBV7-8	NA	NA
TGTGCCTGGGGGACCTGGTCGGGGGTACTCCGTACGCAGTATTTT	CAWGTWSGVLRTQYF	TRBJ2-3	TRBV30	NA	NA
TGTGCCACCAGCACGGACAGGGGGGGGTATCAGCCCCAGCATTTT	CATSTDRGGYQPQHF	TRBJ1-5	TRBV15	NA	TRBD1
TGTGCCAGCAGTCCCACGGGGTACAACACTGAAGCTTTCTTT	CASSPTGYNTEAFF	TRBJ1-1	TRBV6-1	NA	NA
TGTGCCAGCAGCTCCAAAGCAGGGGGAAGCTACGAGCAGTACTTC	CASSSKAGGSYEQYF	TRBJ2-7	TRBV7-6	NA	TRBD1
TGTGCCAGCAAAAGGCAGGCTCAAGAGACCCAGTACTTC	CASKRQAQETQYF	TRBJ2-5	TRBV3-1	once	NA
TGTGCCAGCAGCGTCGGGAGTGGGGGAGTCAGAGAGACCCAGTACTTC	CASSVGSGGVRETQYF	TRBJ2-5	TRBV9	NA	NA
TGCGCCAGCGGGGGAGTAGGGAGGAATGAGCAGTTCTTC	CASGGVGRNEQFF	TRBJ2-1	TRBV5-1	NA	NA
TGTGCCAGCAGCTTAGGTAGCTTGGGCTCCTACAATGAGCAGTTCTTC	CASSLGSLGSYNEQFF	TRBJ2-1	TRBV11-3	NA	NA
TGTGCCAGCAGTTTGAATCAGGGGACCCCCGGGGAGCTGTTTTTT	CASSLNQGTPGELFF	TRBJ2-2	TRBV12-3/TRBV12-4	NA	NA
TGTGCCAGCAGCTTAGCTCAAGGGGGCGCGGGGACAGATACGCAGTATTTT	CASSLAQGGAGTDTQYF	TRBJ2-3	TRBV7-8	NA	NA
TGCAGTGCTAGAGAGGACAGGACTTTCTACAATGAGCAGTTCTTC	CSAREDRTFYNEQFF	TRBJ2-1	TRBV20-1	NA	TRBD1
TGCAGTGCCCCCTACCTAGCGGGAGAACCAGATACGCAGTATTTT	CSAPYLAGEPDTQYF	TRBJ2-3	TRBV20-1	NA	TRBD2
TGCAGTGCCGCGGATAGCGGGGTGATCTCCTACGAGCAGTACTTC	CSAADSGVISYEQYF	TRBJ2-7	TRBV20-1	NA	TRBD2
TGTGCCAGCACCTCCCTCGGGGAGGGGATCTATGGCTACACCTTC	CASTSLGEGIYGYTF	TRBJ1-2	TRBV7-8	NA	NA
TGTGCCACCAGTCCTGGTGGTCTCGGCGGCTACACCTTC	CATSPGGLGGYTF	TRBJ1-2	TRBV24-1	NA	NA
TGCAGTGCCCTTCTAGTCTTCGATTCACCCCTCCACTTT	CSALLVFDSPLHF	TRBJ1-6	TRBV20-1	NA	NA
TGTGCCACCAGTGATTTGGTCAAAGCGGGAACAGAGACCCAGTACTTC	CATSDLVKAGTETQYF	TRBJ2-5	TRBV24-1	NA	TRBD2
TGTGCCAGCAGCTCCCCCGGGGACAGTCGGGGTGAAGCTTTCTTT	CASSSPGDSRGEAFF	TRBJ1-1	TRBV11-2	NA	TRBD1
TGTGCCAGCAGTGCCACGCACAGGGGGGAGGCCTACGAGCAGTACTTC	CASSATHRGEAYEQYF	TRBJ2-7	TRBV6-1	NA	TRBD1
TGTGCCAGCAGCAGTAACGGGGCTTATGGCTACACCTTC	CASSSNGAYGYTF	TRBJ1-2	TRBV4-2	NA	NA
TGTGCCAGCAGTCAGACAGGGAATCAGCCCCAGCATTTT	CASSQTGNQPQHF	TRBJ1-5	TRBV12-3/TRBV12-4	few	TRBD1
TGCGCCAGCAGCCAAGCGTCCCCCCTCTTGATAGGGGAAGAGACCCAGTACTTC	CASSQASPLLIGEETQYF	TRBJ2-5	TRBV4-1	NA	NA
TGTGCCAGCACCATCGGGCTAGTAAATCAGCCCCAGCATTTT	CASTIGLVNQPQHF	TRBJ1-5	TRBV2	NA	NA
TGTGCCAGTAGTATCCAGCGGGGGACCGGGGAGCTGTTTTTT	CASSIQRGTGELFF	TRBJ2-2	TRBV19	NA	TRBD2
TGCAGTGCTACCCGGGACCTTAACTATGGCTACACCTTC	CSATRDLNYGYTF	TRBJ1-2	TRBV20-1	NA	NA
TGTGCCAGCATCAAGACTAGCGGGACCCAAGAGACCCAGTACTTC	CASIKTSGTQETQYF	TRBJ2-5	TRBV2	NA	TRBD2
TGTGCCAGCAGCCTAGACAGGGGTGGTGGAAACACCATATATTTT	CASSLDRGGGNTIYF	TRBJ1-3	TRBV6-6	NA	TRBD1
TGTGCCAGCAGCAAGGGCCGGGGGTTCCACAATGAGCAGTTCTTC	CASSKGRGFHNEQFF	TRBJ2-1	TRBV3-1	few	NA
TGTGCCAGCAGTTTAGTACCAGCGGGCTCCTACAATGAGCAGTTCTTC	CASSLVPAGSYNEQFF	TRBJ2-1	TRBV12-3/TRBV12-4	NA	NA
TGTGCCAGCGACTCTACAGGCGCCCTTGTCCCCACTGAAGCTTTCTTT	CASDSTGALVPTEAFF	TRBJ1-1	TRBV5-6	NA	NA
TGTGCCAGTAGTCCCCGATCCTCCTGGGCCAACGTCCTGACTTTC	CASSPRSSWANVLTF	TRBJ2-6	TRBV19	once	NA
TGCGCCAGCAGCCAAGCCCCGTCTGGAAACACCATATATTTT	CASSQAPSGNTIYF	TRBJ1-3	TRBV4-1	NA	NA
TGTGCCAGCCTCAAGACGGTGAACACCGGGGAGCTGTTTTTT	CASLKTVNTGELFF	TRBJ2-2	TRBV2	NA	NA
TGCAGCGTGACGACAGGAGAGCAGTACTTC	CSVTTGEQYF	TRBJ2-7	TRBV29-1	NA	NA
TGTGCCAGCAGCGTAGGGGAGGGTCCGGACATTCAGTACTTC	CASSVGEGPDIQYF	TRBJ2-4	TRBV9	NA	TRBD2
TGTGCCAGCAGCCAAGAGCTTAGAGCTAGCGGGGGGCGTGGGGAGACCCAGTACTTC	CASSQELRASGGRGETQYF	TRBJ2-5	TRBV3-1	NA	TRBD2
TGTGCCAGCATAGACCGGGACAGGGGAAAACTAGCCAAAAACATTCAGTACTTC	CASIDRDRGKLAKNIQYF	TRBJ2-4	TRBV6-1	once	TRBD1